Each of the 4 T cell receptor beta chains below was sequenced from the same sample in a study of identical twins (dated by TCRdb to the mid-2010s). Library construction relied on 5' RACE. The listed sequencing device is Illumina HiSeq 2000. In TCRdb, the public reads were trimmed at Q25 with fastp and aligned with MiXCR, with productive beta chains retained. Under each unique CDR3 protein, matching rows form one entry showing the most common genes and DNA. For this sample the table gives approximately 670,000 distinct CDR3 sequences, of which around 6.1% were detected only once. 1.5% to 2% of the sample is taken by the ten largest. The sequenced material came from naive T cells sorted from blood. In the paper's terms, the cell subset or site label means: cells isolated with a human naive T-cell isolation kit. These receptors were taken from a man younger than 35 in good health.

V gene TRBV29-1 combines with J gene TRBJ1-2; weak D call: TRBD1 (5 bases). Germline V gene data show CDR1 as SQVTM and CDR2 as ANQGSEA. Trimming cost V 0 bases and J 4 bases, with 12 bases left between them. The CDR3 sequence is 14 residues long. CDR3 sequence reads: CSVEDRGRSYGYTF. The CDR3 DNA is TGCAGCGTTGAAGATCGGGGACGGAGCTATGGCTACACCTTC.

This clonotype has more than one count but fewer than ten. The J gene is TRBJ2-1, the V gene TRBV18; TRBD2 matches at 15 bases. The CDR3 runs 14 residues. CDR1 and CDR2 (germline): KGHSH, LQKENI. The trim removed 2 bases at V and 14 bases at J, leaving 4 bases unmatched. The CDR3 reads CASSPEGTSGRKFF. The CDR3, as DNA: TGTGCCAGCTCACCAGAAGGGACTAGCGGGAGGAAGTTCTTC. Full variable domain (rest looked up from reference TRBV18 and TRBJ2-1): NAGVMQNPRHLVRRRGQEARLRCSPMKGHSHVYWYRQLPEEGLKFMVYLQKENIIDESGMPKERFSAEFPKEGPSILRIQQVVRGDSAAYFCASSPEGTSGRKFFGPGTRLTVL.

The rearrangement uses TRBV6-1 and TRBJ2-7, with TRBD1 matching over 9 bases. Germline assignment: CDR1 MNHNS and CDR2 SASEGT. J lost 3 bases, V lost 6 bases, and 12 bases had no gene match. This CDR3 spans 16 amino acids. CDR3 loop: CASSRTGQGQGYEQYF. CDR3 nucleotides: TGTGCCAGCAGCCGAACCGGACAGGGGCAAGGCTACGAGCAGTACTTC.

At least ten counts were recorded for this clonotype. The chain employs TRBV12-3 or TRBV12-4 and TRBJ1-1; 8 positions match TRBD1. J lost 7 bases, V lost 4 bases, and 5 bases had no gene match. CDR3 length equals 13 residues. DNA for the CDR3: TGTGCCAGCAGTTCGGACAGGGAGGTTGAAGCTTTCTTT. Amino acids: CASSSDREVEAFF.